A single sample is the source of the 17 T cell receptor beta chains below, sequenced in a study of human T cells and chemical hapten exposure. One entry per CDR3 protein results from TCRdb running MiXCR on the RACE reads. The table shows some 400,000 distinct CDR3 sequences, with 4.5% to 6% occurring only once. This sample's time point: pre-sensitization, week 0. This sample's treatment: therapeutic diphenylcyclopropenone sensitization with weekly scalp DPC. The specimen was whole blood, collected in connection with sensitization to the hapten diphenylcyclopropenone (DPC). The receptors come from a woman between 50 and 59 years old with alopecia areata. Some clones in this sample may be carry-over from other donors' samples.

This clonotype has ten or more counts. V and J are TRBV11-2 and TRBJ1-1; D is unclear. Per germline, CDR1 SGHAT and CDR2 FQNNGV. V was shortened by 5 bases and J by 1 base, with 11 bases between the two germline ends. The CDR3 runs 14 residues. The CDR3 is CASSPRTRNTEAFF. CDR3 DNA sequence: TGTGCCAGCAGCCCACGGACGAGGAACACTGAAGCTTTCTTT.

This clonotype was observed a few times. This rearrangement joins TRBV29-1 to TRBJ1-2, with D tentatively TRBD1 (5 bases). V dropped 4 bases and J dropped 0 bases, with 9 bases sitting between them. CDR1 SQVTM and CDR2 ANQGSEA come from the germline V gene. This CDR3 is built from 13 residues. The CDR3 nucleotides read TGCAGCGTTGGGGACGGGGCTAACTATGGCTACACCTTC. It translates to CSVGDGANYGYTF. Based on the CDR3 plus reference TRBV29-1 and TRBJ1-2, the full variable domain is SAVISQKPSRDICQRGTSLTIQCQVDSQVTMMFWYRQQPGQSLTLIATANQGSEATYESGFVIDKFPISRPNLTFSTLTVSNMSPEDSSIYLCSVGDGANYGYTFGSGTRLTVV.

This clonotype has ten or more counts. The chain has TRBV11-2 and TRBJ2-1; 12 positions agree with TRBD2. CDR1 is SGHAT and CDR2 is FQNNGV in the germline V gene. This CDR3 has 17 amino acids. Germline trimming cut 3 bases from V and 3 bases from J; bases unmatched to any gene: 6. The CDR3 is CASSFPLTSGGYNEQFF. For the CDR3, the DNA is TGTGCCAGCAGCTTCCCCCTGACTAGCGGGGGCTACAATGAGCAGTTCTTC.

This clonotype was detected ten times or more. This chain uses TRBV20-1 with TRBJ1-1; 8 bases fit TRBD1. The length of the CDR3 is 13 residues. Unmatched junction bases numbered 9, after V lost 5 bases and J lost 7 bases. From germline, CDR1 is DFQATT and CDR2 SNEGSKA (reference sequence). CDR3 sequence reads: CSALDRVGGEAFF. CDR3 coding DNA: TGCAGTGCTTTGGACAGGGTAGGGGGTGAAGCTTTCTTT.

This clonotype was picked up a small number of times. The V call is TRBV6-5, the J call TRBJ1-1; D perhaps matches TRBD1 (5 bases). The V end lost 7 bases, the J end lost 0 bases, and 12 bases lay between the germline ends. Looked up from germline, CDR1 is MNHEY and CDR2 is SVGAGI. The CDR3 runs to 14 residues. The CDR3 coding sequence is TGTGCCAGCATGAGTCGACAGATGAACACTGAAGCTTTCTTT. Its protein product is CASMSRQMNTEAFF.

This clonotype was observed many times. CDR3 region: CASSRQSTSTDTQYF. The CDR3 bases are TGTGCCAGCAGTCGTCAGAGCACTAGCACAGATACGCAGTATTTT. This chain links TRBV2 with TRBJ2-3; no definite D call. With 5 bases removed from V and 0 bases from J, the gap between germline ends came to 12 bases. Germline CDR1 and CDR2: SNHLY and FYNNEI. The CDR3 totals 15 residues.

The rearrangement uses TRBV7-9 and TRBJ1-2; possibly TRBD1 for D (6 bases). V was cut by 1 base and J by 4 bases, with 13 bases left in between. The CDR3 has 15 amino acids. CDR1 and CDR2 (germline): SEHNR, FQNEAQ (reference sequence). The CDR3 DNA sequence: TGTGCCAGCAGCTTAGATGGGGGCAGTCGCTATGGCTACACCTTC. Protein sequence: CASSLDGGSRYGYTF.

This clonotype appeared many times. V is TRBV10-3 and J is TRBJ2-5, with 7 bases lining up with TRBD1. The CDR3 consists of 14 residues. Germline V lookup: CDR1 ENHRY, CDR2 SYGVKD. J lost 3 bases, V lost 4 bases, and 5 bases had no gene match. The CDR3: CAISVLDREETQYF. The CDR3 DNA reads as TGTGCCATCAGTGTCCTCGACAGGGAAGAGACCCAGTACTTC.

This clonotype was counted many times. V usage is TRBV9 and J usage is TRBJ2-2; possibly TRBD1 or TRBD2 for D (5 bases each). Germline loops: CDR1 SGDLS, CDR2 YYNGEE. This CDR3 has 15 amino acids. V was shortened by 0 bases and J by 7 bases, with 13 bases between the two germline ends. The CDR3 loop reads CASSVGVREIGELFF. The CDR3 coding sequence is TGTGCCAGCAGCGTAGGAGTCAGGGAGATCGGGGAGCTGTTTTTT.

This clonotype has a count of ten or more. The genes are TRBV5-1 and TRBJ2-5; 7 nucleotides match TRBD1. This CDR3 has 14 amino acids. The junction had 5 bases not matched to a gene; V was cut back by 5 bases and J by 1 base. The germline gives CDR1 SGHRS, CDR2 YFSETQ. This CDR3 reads CASSYGQAQETQYF. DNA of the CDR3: TGCGCCAGCAGTTATGGACAGGCCCAAGAGACCCAGTACTTC.

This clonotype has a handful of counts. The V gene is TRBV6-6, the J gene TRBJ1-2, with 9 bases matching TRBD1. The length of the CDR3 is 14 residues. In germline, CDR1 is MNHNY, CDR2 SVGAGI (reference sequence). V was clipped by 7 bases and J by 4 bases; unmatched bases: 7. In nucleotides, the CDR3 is TGTGCCAGCATTACAGGGGGCGGGATCTATGGCTACACCTTC. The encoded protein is CASITGGGIYGYTF.

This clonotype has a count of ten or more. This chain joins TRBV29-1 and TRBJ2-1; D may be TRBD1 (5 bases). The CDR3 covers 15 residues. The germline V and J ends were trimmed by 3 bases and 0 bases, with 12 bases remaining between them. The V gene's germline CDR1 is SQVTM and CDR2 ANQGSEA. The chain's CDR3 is CSVDSDRSSYNEQFF. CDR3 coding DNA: TGCAGCGTTGATAGTGACAGATCCTCCTACAATGAGCAGTTCTTC.

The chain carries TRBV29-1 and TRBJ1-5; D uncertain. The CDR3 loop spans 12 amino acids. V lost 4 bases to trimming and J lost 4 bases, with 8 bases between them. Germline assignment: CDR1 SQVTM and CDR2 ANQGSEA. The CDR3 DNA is TGCAGCGTTGCCCGAGAGAATCAGCCCCAGCATTTT. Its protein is CSVARENQPQHF.

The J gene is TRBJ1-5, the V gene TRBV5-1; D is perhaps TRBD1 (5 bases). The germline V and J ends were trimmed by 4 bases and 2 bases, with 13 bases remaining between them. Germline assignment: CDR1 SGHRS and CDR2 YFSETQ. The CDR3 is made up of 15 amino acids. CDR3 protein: CASSDGTQGNQPQHF. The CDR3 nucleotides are TGCGCCAGCAGCGACGGGACTCAGGGCAATCAGCCCCAGCATTTT. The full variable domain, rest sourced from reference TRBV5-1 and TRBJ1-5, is KAGVTQTPRYLIKTRGQQVTLSCSPISGHRSVSWYQQTPGQGLQFLFEYFSETQRNKGNFPGRFSGRQFSNSRSEMNVSTLELGDSALYLCASSDGTQGNQPQHFGDGTRLSIL.

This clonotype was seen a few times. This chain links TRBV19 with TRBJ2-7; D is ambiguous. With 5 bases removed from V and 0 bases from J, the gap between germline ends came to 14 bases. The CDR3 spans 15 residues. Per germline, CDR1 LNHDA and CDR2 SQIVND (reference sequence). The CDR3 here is CASSLRAHTSYEQYF. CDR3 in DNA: TGTGCCAGTAGTCTCCGGGCCCATACCTCCTACGAGCAGTACTTC.

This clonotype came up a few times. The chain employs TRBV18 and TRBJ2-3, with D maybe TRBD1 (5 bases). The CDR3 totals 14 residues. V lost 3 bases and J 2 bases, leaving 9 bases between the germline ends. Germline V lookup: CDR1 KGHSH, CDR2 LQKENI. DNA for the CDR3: TGTGCCAGCTCACCGAAGGGGTTCACAGATACGCAGTATTTT. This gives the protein CASSPKGFTDTQYF.

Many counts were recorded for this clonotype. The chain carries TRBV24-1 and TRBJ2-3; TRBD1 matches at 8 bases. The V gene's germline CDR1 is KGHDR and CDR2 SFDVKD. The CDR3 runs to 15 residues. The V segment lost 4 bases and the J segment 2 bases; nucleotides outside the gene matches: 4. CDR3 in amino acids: CATSERQGSTDTQYF. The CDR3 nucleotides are TGTGCCACCAGTGAGCGACAGGGGTCCACAGATACGCAGTATTTT.